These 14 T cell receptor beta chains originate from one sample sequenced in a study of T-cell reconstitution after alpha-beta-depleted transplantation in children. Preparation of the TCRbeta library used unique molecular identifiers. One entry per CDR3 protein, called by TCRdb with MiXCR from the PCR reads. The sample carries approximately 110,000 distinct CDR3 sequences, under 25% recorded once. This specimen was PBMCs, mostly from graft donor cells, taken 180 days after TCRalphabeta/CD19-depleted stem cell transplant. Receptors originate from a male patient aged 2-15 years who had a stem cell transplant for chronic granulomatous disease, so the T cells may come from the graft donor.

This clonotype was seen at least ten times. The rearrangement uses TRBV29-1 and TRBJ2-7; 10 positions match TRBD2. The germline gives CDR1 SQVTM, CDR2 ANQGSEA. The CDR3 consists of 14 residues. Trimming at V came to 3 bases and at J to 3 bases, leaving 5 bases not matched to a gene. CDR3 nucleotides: TGCAGCGTTGACGTTGGGACTAGCGTCTACGAGCAGTACTTC. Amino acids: CSVDVGTSVYEQYF.

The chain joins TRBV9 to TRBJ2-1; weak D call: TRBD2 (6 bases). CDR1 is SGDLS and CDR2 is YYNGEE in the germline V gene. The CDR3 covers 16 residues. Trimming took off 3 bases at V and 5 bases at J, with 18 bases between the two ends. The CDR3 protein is CASSDSAGTDNNEQFF. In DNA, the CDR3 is TGTGCCAGCAGCGACTCCGCCGGGACTGACAACAATGAGCAGTTCTTC. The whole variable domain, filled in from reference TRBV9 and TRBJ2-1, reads DSGVTQTPKHLITATGQRVTLRCSPRSGDLSVYWYQQSLDQGLQFLIQYYNGEERAKGNILERFSAQQFPDLHSELNLSSLELGDSALYFCASSDSAGTDNNEQFFGPGTRLTVL.

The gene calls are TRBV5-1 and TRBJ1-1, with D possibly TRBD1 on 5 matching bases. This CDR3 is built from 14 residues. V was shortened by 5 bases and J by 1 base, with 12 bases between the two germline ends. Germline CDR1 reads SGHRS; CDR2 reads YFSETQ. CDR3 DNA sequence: TGCGCCAGCAGGGAAGACAGCTGGAACACTGAAGCTTTCTTT. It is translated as CASREDSWNTEAFF.

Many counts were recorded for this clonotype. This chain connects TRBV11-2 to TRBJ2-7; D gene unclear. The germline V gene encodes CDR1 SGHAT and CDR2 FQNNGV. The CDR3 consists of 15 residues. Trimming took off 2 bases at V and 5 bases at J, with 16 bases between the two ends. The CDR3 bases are TGTGCCAGCAGCTTATTCCGTACATCGTCCCACGAGCAGTACTTC. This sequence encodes CASSLFRTSSHEQYF.

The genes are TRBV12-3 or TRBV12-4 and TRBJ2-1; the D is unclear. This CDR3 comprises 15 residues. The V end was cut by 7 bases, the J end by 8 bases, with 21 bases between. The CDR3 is CASNANLLTGDEQFF. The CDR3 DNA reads TGTGCCAGCAACGCTAACTTACTTACCGGAGATGAGCAGTTCTTC.

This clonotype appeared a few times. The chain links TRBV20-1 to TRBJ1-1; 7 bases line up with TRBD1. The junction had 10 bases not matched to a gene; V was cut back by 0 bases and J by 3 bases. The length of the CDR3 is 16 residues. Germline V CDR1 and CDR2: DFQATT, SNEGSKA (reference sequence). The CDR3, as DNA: TGCAGTGCTAGAGATTACAACCGTGACAGGGACACTGAAGCTTTCTTT. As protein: CSARDYNRDRDTEAFF.

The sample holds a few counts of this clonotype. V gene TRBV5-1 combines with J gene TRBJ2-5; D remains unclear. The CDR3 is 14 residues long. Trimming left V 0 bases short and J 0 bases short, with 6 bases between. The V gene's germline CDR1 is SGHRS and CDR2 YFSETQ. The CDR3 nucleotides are TGCGCCAGCAGCTTGGGCTTGTACCAAGAGACCCAGTACTTC. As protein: CASSLGLYQETQYF.

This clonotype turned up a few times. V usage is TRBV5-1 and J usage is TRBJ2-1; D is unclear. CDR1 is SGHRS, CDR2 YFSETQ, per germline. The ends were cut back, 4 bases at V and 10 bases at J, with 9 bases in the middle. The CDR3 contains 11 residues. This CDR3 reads CASSPDTEQFF. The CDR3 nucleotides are TGCGCCAGCAGCCCCGACACCGAGCAGTTCTTC. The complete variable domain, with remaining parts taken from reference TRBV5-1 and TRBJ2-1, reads KAGVTQTPRYLIKTRGQQVTLSCSPISGHRSVSWYQQTPGQGLQFLFEYFSETQRNKGNFPGRFSGRQFSNSRSEMNVSTLELGDSALYLCASSPDTEQFFGPGTRLTVL.

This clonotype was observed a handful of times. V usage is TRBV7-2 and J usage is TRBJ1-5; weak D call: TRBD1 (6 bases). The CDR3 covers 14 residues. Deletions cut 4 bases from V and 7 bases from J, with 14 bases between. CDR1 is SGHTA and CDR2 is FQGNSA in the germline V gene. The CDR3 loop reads CASSSQRTAQPQHF. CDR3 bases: TGTGCCAGCAGCTCGCAACGGACAGCCCAGCCCCAGCATTTT.

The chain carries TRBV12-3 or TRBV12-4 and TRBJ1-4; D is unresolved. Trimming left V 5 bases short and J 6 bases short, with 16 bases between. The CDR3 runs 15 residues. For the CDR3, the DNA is TGTGCCAGCAGTCCTAGGGCGCCGAGGGATGAAAAACTGTTTTTT. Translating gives CASSPRAPRDEKLFF.

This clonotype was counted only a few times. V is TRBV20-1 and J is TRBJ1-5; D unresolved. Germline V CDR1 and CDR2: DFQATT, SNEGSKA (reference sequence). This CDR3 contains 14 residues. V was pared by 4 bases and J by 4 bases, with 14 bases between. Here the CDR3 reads CSANLGRGNQPQHF. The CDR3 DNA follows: TGCAGTGCTAATTTAGGTAGAGGGAATCAGCCCCAGCATTTT.

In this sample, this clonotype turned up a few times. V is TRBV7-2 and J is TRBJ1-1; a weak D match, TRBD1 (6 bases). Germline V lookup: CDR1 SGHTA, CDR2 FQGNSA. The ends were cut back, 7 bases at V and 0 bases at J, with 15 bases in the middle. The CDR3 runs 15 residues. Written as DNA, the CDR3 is TGTGCCAGCACGGGCGGGGGGCCAGTGAACACTGAAGCTTTCTTT. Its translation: CASTGGGPVNTEAFF.

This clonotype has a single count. CDR3 sequence: CASSYQGGTDTQYF. DNA of the CDR3: TGTGCCAGCAGCTATCAGGGTGGGACAGATACGCAGTATTTT. This chain connects TRBV11-1 to TRBJ2-3, with D tentatively TRBD1 (5 bases). CDR3 length: 14 amino acids. CDR1 is SGHAT, CDR2 FQDESV, per germline (reference sequence). Trimming stripped 4 bases from V and 3 bases from J, with 11 bases between.

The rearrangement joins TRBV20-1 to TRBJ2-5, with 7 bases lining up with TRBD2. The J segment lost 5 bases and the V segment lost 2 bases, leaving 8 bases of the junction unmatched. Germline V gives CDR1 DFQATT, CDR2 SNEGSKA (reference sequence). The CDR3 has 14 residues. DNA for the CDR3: TGCAGTGCTAGACCGGGACTACGGCGGGAGACCCAGTACTTC. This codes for CSARPGLRRETQYF.